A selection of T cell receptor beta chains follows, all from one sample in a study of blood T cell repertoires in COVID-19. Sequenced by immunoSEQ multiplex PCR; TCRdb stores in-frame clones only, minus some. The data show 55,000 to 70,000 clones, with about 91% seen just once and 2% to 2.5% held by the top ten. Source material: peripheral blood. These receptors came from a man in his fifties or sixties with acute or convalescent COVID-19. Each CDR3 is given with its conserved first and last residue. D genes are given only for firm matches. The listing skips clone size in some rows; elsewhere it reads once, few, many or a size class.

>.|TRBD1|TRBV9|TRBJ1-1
TGTGCCAGCAGCGTCGGACAGGGCCTGGGATACACTGAAGCTTTCTTT
CASSVGQGLGYTEAFF
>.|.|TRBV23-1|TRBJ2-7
TGCGCCAGCATCCGCCCCGCGGTAAAGACAGGATATGCCATCTACGAGCAGTACTTC
CASIRPAVKTGYAIYEQYF
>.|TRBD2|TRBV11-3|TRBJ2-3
TGTGCCAGCAGCCGTGGACTAGCGGGTGCAGGAGATACGCAGTATTTT
CASSRGLAGAGDTQYF
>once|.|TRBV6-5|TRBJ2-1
TGTGCCAGCAGGCGGACTTACTCCTACAATGAGCAGTTCTTC
CASRRTYSYNEQFF
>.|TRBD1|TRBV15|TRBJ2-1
TGTGCCACCAGCAGAGGGACAGGGGGCTTACGTGAGCAGTTCTTC
CATSRGTGGLREQFF
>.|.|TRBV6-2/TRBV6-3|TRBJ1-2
TGTGCCAGCAGTTACTCGAGAGGGCCTGGCTACACCTTC
CASSYSRGPGYTF
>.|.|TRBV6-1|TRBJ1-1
TGTGCCAGCAGTGACGCCGCCACAGGGAACACTGAAGCTTTCTTT
CASSDAATGNTEAFF
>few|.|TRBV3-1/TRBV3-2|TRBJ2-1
TGTGCCAGCAGCCAAGATCTGGGGAGCTACAATGAGCAGTTCTTC
CASSQDLGSYNEQFF
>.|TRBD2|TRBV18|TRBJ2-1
TGTGCCAGCTCACCAAGCGGGAGGGCCGATGAGCAGTTCTTC
CASSPSGRADEQFF
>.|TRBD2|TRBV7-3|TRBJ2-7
TGTGCCAGCAGCTTGTATGGCGGGGGAACCTACGAGCAGTACTTC
CASSLYGGGTYEQYF
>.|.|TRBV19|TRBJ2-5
TGTGCCTCCAGCGAGGGGGTAGGAGAGACCCAGTACTTC
CASSEGVGETQYF
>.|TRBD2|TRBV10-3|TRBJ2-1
TGTGCCATCAGTGTTGCTAGCGGGAGGACATACAATGAGCAGTTCTTC
CAISVASGRTYNEQFF
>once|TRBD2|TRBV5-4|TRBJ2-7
TGTGCCAGCAGCTTAGCGGGAGGGCCGGCCGAGCAGTACTTC
CASSLAGGPAEQYF
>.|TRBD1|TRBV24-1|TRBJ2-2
TGTGCCACCTGGCGTCCGGACAGGGATGAGCCCACCGGGGAGCTGTTTTTT
CATWRPDRDEPTGELFF
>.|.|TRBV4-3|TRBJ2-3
TGCGCCAGCAGCCAAGATGGTGTGGGGAGTGTCACAGATACGCAGTATTTT
CASSQDGVGSVTDTQYF
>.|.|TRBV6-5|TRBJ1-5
TGTGCCAGCAGTTACGGGCCGACCCAGCCCCAGCATTTT
CASSYGPTQPQHF
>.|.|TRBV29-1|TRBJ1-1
TGCAGCGTGCTGGACTGGAACACTGAAGCTTTCTTT
CSVLDWNTEAFF